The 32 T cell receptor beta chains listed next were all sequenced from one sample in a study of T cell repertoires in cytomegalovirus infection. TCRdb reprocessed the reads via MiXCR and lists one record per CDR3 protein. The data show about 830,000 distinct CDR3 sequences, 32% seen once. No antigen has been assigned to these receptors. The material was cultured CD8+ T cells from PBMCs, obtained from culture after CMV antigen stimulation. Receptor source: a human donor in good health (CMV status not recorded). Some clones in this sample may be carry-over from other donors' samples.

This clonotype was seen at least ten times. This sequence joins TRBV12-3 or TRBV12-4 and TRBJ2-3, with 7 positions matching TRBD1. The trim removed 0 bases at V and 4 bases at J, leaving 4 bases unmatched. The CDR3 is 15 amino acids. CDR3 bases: TGTGCCAGCAGTTTAGCAGGGGGCAAGGCAGATACGCAGTATTTT. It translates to CASSLAGGKADTQYF.

The CDR3 DNA is TGTGCCAGCAGCTTAGCGGGGAACAGGGCACCCCTCCACTTT. This codes for CASSLAGNRAPLHF. This chain links TRBV7-6 with TRBJ1-6, with D perhaps matching TRBD1 (6 bases). The CDR3 consists of 14 residues. V lost 0 bases to trimming and J lost 11 bases, with 11 bases between them. CDR1 SGHVS and CDR2 FNYEAQ come from the germline V gene.

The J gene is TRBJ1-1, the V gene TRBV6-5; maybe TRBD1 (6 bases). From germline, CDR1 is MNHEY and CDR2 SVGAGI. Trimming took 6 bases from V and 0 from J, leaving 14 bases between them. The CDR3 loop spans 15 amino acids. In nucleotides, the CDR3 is TGTGCCAGCAGCCCTTCTAGGGGGGTGAACACTGAAGCTTTCTTT. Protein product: CASSPSRGVNTEAFF.

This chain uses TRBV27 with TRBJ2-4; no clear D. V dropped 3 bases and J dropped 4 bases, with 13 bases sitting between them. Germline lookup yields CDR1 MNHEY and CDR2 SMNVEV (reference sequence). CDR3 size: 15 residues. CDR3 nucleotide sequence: TGTGCCAGCAGTTTTACATGGTTAGGAAAAAACATTCAGTACTTC. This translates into CASSFTWLGKNIQYF.

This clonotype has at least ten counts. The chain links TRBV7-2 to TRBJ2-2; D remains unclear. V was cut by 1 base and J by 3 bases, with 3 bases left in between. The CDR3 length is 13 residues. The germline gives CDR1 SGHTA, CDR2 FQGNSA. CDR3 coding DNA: TGTGCCAGCAGCTTAGACGACACCGGGGAGCTGTTTTTT. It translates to CASSLDDTGELFF.

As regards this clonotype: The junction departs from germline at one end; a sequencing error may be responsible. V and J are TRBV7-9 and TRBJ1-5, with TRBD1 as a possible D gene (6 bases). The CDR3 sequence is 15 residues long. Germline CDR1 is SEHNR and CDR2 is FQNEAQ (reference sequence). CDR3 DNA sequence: TGTGCCAACAGCCTTGGACAGTATAGCAATCAGCCCCAGCATTTT. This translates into CANSLGQYSNQPQHF.

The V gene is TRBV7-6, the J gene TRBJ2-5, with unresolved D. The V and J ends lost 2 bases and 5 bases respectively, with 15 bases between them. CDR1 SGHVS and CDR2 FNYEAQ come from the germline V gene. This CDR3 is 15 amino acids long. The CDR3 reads CASSLITRDMETQYF. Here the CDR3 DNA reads TGTGCCAGCAGCTTAATTACACGAGATATGGAGACCCAGTACTTC. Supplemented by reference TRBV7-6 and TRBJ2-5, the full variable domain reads GAGVSQSPRYKVTKRGQDVALRCDPISGHVSLYWYRQALGQGPEFLTYFNYEAQQDKSGLPNDRFSAERPEGSISTLTIQRTEQRDSAMYRCASSLITRDMETQYFGPGTRLLVL.

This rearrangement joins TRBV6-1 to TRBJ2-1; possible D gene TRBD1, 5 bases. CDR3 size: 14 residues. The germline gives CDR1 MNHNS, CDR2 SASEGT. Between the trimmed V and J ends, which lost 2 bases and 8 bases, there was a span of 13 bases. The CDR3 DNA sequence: TGTGCCAGCAGTGAACAGAAGGGGCGCGATGAGCAGTTCTTC. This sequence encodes CASSEQKGRDEQFF.

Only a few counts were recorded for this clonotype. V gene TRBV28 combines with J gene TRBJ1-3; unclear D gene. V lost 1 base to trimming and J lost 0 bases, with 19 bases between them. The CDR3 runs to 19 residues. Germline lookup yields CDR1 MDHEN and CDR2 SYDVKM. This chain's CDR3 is CASSLSPLITESSGNTIYF. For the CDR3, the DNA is TGTGCCAGCAGTTTATCCCCCCTAATAACAGAGAGCTCTGGAAACACCATATATTTT.

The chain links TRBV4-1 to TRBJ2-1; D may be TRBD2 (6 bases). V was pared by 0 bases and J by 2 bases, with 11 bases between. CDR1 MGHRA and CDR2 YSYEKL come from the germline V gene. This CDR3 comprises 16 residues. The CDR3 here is CASSQDTGDPYNEQFF. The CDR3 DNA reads TGCGCCAGCAGCCAAGATACGGGGGATCCCTACAATGAGCAGTTCTTC.

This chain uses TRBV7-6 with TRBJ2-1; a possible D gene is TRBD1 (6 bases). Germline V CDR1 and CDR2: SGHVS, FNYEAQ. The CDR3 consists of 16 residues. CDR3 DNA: TGTGCTAACAGGGATCACGCAGTAGCCCGAGGGGATGAGCAGTTCTTC. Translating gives CANRDHAVARGDEQFF.

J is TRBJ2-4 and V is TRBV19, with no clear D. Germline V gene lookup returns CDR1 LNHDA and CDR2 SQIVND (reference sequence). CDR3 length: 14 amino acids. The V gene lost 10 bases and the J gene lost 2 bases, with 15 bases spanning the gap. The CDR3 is CATSVASTKNIQYF. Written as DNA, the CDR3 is TGTGCCACCTCGGTAGCCTCTACCAAAAACATTCAGTACTTC.

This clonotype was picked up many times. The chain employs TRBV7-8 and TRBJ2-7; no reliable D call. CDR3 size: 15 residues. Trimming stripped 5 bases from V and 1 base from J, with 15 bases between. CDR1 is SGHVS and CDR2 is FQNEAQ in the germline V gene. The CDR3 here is CASSHRTHPSYEQYF. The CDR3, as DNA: TGTGCCAGCAGCCACCGAACCCATCCATCCTACGAGCAGTACTTC.

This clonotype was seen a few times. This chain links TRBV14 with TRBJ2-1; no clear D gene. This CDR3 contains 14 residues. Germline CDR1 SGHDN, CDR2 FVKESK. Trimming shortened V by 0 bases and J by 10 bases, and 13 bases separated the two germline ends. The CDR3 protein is CASSQDLGDREQFF. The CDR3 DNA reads TGTGCCAGCAGCCAAGATTTGGGTGACCGCGAGCAGTTCTTC.

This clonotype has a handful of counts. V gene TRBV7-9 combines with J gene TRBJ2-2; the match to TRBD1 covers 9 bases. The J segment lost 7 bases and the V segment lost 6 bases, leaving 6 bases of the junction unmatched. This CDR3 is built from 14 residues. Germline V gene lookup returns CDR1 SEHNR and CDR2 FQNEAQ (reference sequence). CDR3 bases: TGTGCCAGCAGTACGGGACAGGGCAACGGGGAGCTGTTTTTT. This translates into CASSTGQGNGELFF.

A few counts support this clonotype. The DNA for the CDR3 is TGTGCCATCCGAAAGGGGACTGAAGCTTTCTTT. This sequence encodes CAIRKGTEAFF. The chain combines TRBV2 with TRBJ1-1, with D perhaps matching TRBD1 (5 bases). CDR3 length equals 11 residues. CDR1 SNHLY and CDR2 FYNNEI come from the germline V gene. V lost 10 bases and J lost 5, with 11 bases in between.

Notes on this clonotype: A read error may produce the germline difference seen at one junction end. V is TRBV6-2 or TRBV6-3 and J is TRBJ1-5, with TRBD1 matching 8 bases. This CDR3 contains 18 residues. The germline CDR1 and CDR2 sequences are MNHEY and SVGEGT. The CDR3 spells CASSSSRRDRGLSQSQHF. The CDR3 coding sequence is TGTGCCAGCAGCTCCTCACGCCGAGACAGGGGATTGAGTCAGTCCCAGCATTTT.

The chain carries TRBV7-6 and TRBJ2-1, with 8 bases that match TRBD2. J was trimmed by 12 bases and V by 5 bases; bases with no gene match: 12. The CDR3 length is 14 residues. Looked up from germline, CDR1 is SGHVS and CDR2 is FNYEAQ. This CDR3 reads CASSDLYGGVVQFF. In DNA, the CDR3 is TGTGCCAGCAGCGATCTTTACGGGGGGGTTGTGCAGTTCTTC.

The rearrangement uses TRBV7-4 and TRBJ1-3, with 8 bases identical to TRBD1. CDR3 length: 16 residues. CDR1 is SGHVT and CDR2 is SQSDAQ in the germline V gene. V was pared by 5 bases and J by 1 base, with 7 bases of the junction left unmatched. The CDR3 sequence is CASSKGQGKSGNTIYF. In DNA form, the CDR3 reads TGTGCCAGCAGCAAAGGACAGGGAAAATCTGGAAACACCATATATTTT.

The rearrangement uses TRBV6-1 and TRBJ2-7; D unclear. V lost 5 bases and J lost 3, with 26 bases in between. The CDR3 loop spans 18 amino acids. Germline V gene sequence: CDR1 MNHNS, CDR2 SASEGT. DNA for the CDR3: TGTGCCAGCAGTTATACACCATTGTCCCCGGGCCTGTACTACGAGCAGTACGTC. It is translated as CASSYTPLSPGLYYEQYV.

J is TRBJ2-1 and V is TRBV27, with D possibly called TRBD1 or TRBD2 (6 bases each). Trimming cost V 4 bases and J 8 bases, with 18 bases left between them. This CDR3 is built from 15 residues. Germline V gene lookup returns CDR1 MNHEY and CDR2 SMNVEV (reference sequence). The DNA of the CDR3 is TGTGCCAGCAGTTCCTGGGCCCGGGGGCCGTATGAGCAGTTCTTC. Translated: CASSSWARGPYEQFF.

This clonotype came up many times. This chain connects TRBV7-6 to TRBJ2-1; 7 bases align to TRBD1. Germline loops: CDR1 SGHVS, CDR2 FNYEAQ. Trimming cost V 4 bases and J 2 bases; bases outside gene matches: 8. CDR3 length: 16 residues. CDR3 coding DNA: TGTGCCAGCAGCTATACAACAGGGGCGGCCTACAATGAGCAGTTCTTC. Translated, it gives CASSYTTGAAYNEQFF.

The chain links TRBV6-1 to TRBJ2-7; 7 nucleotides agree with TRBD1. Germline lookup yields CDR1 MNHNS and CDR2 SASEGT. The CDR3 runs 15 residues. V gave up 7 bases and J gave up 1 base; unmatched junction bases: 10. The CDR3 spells CASTSLPTGSYEQYF. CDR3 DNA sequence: TGTGCCAGCACCTCACTCCCGACAGGGTCCTACGAGCAGTACTTC.

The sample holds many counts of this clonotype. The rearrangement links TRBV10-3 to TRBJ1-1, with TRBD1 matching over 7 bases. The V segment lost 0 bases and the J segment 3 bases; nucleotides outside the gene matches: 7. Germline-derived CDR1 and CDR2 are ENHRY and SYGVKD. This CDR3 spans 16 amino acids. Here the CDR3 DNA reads TGTGCCATCAGTGAGTCGGAAGGACAGGCGGACACTGAAGCTTTCTTT. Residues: CAISESEGQADTEAFF.

CDR3 sequence reads: CASSYLTGNQPQHF. The CDR3 bases are TGTGCCAGCAGTTACCTGACAGGGAATCAGCCCCAGCATTTT. The gene calls are TRBV6-6 and TRBJ1-5, with TRBD1 matching 7 bases. This CDR3 region has 14 residues. Per germline, CDR1 MNHNY and CDR2 SVGAGI (reference sequence). The V gene end was trimmed by 2 bases and the J gene end by 4 bases; junction bases not matched to a gene: 2.

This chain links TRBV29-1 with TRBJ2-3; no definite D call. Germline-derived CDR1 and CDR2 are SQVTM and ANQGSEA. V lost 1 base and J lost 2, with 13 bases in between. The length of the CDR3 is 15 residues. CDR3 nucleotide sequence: TGCAGCGTTGAAGCCCCCTGGCGGCCCACAGATACGCAGTATTTT. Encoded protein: CSVEAPWRPTDTQYF.

CDR3 sequence (DNA): TGTGCCAGCAGTTTTAGGGGGCGAACCGGGGAGCTGTTTTTT. Translating gives CASSFRGRTGELFF. This chain connects TRBV28 to TRBJ2-2; 7 bases are a match to TRBD1. CDR3 length equals 14 residues. Germline V gene data show CDR1 as MDHEN and CDR2 as SYDVKM. With 3 bases clipped from V and 5 bases from J, the junction kept 3 bases outside the gene matches.

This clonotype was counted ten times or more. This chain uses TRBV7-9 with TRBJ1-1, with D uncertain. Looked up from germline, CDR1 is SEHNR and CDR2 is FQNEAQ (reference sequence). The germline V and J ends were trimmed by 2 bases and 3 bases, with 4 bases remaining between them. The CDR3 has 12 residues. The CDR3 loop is CASSLTDTEAFF. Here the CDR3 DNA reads TGTGCCAGCAGCTTAACAGACACTGAAGCTTTCTTT.

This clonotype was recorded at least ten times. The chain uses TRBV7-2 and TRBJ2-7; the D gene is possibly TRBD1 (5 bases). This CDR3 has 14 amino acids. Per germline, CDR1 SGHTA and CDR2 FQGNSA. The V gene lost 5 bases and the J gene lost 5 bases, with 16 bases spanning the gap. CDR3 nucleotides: TGTGCCAGCAGCCCCCTGGGCAGGGCGAACGAGCAGTACTTC. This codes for CASSPLGRANEQYF.

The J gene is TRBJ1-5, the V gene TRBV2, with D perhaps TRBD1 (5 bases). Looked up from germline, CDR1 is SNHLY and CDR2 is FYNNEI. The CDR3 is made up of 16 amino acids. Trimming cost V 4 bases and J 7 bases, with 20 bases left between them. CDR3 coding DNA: TGTGCCAGCAGTGCACCGGGTGAGCCATGGGGGCAGCCCCAGCATTTT. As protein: CASSAPGEPWGQPQHF.

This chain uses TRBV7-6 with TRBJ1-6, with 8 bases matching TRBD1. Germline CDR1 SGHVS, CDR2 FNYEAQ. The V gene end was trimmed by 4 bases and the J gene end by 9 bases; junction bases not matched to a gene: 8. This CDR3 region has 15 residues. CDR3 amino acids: CASSSGQGVSSPLHF. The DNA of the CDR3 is TGTGCCAGCAGCTCAGGACAGGGTGTAAGTTCACCCCTCCACTTT.

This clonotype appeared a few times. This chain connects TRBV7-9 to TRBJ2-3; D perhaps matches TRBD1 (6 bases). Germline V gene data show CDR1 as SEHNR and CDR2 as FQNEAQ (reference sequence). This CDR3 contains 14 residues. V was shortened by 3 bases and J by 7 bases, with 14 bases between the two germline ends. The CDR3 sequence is CASSFKQGENTQYF. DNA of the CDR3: TGTGCCAGCAGCTTCAAACAGGGTGAAAATACGCAGTATTTT.